This TCR beta chain came from a study of T cells in Graves' hyperthyroidism and ophthalmopathy. Study-wide points: Most thyroid-expanded clonotypes above 0.001 were also found in blood.

With V trimmed by 6 bases and J by 11 bases, 14 bases remained unmatched. The CDR3 runs to 16 residues. Germline V CDR1 and CDR2: SGHAT, FQNNGV. This clonotype was counted ten times or more. The antigen is unknown. It was RNA transcripts that yielded the amplified TCR beta CDR3 regions. Initially, a first-round RT-PCR of the TCR CDR3 employed the HTBI primer set. TCRdb reprocessed the multiplex PCR reads with MiXCR, giving one entry per CDR3 protein. The sample contains more than 300,000 distinct CDR3 sequences, approximately 15% of which appear only once. Patients aged 18 to 65 with hyperthyroidism were newly diagnosed, with duration under 2 months. Extraction of PBMCs used roughly 9.3 ml of fresh peripheral blood.

This receptor was identified in a woman in her thirties with Graves' hyperthyroidism. This sequence joins TRBV11-2 and TRBJ2-1, with TRBD2 identical over 12 bases. The sample consisted of blood. CDR3 bases: TGTGCCAGCAGTCGAACGACTAGCGGGGGATTTGGGAAGCAGTTCTTC. Translated: CASSRTTSGGFGKQFF. The full variable domain, its missing parts supplied by reference TRBV11-2 and TRBJ2-1, is EAGVAQSPRYKIIEKRQSVAFWCNPISGHATLYWYQQILGQGPKLLIQFQNNGVVDDSQLPKDRFSAERLKGVDSTLKIQPAKLEDSAVYLCASSRTTSGGFGKQFFGPGTRLTVL.